Below, 25 T cell receptor beta chains from the same sample are listed, as sequenced in a study of T-cell reconstitution after alpha-beta-depleted transplantation in children. Unique molecular identifiers featured in how the TCRbeta library was prepared. TCRdb re-called the PCR reads with MiXCR, one entry per CDR3 protein. Altogether about 830,000 distinct CDR3 sequences are present, approximately 15% being singletons, with the ten largest covering approximately 5%. The source was PBMCs, mostly from graft donor cells, collected 360 days after TCRalphabeta/CD19-depleted stem cell transplant. All receptors derive from a male patient aged 10 to 17 who had a stem cell transplant for acute lymphoblastic leukemia, so the T cells may come from the graft donor.

This clonotype was seen a handful of times. This chain joins TRBV21-1 and TRBJ2-7; TRBD1 is the table's D call and was not checked against the DNA. TRBV21-1 has pseudogene status. The CDR3 totals 14 residues. The CDR3 reads CASTRTGVTYEQYF. CDR3 DNA sequence: TGTGCCAGCACTCGGACAGGGGTAACCTACGAGCAGTACTTC.

The CDR3 DNA sequence: TGTGCCTGGAGTGTAGCAGGGAACACTGAAGCTTTCTTT. This sequence encodes CAWSVAGNTEAFF. This chain connects TRBV30 to TRBJ1-1; D unclear. CDR1 and CDR2 (germline): GTSNPN, SVGIG (reference sequence). The V gene lost 0 bases and the J gene lost 1 base, with 6 bases spanning the gap. This CDR3 is built from 13 residues.

This clonotype has more than one count but fewer than ten. The gene calls are TRBV20-1 and TRBJ2-4; no clear D. This CDR3 contains 15 residues. CDR1 is DFQATT and CDR2 is SNEGSKA in the germline V gene (reference sequence). V was cut by 0 bases and J by 2 bases, with 11 bases left in between. CDR3 sequence reads: CSAREFRWTKNIQYF. The CDR3 region has the DNA TGCAGTGCTAGAGAGTTTCGGTGGACCAAAAACATTCAGTACTTC.

This clonotype was picked up a small number of times. V is TRBV5-1 and J is TRBJ1-2; weak D call: TRBD1 (5 bases). Per the germline V gene, CDR1 is SGHRS and CDR2 is YFSETQ. V was clipped by 4 bases and J by 4 bases, with 14 bases between them. The CDR3 runs 14 residues. CDR3 sequence reads: CASSNWDAFYGYTF. The CDR3, as DNA: TGCGCCAGCAGCAACTGGGACGCCTTCTATGGCTACACCTTC.

This clonotype turned up a few times. The chain carries TRBV29-1 and TRBJ2-1; weak D call: TRBD2 (6 bases). This CDR3 is built from 17 residues. Trimming shortened V by 4 bases and J by 5 bases, and 24 bases separated the two germline ends. Germline assignment: CDR1 SQVTM and CDR2 ANQGSEA. CDR3 region: CSVAGAEGSGDNNEQFF. CDR3 nucleotides: TGCAGCGTTGCCGGAGCGGAGGGCTCGGGGGATAACAATGAGCAGTTCTTC.

This clonotype occurred a few times. This chain connects TRBV11-2 to TRBJ2-5; 7 nucleotides agree with TRBD2. The CDR3 loop spans 16 amino acids. Germline V gene data show CDR1 as SGHAT and CDR2 as FQNNGV. V gave up 2 bases and J gave up 1 base; unmatched junction bases: 7. In nucleotides, the CDR3 is TGTGCCAGCAGCTTAAGTACTAGCGCCCCCCAAGAGACCCAGTACTTC. The encoded protein is CASSLSTSAPQETQYF.

This clonotype was seen repeatedly, ten times or more. V is TRBV6-5 and J is TRBJ2-5; TRBD1 matches 8 bases. The V gene's germline CDR1 is MNHEY and CDR2 SVGAGI. This CDR3 region has 17 residues. The V and J ends lost 4 bases and 1 base, in that order; junction bases with no gene match: 11. In DNA, the CDR3 is TGTGCCAGCAGTTCGACAGGGGATCCGCAGGTCCAAGAGACCCAGTACTTC. Translating gives CASSSTGDPQVQETQYF.

This clonotype was counted between two and nine times. V usage is TRBV7-9 and J usage is TRBJ2-7; 10 nucleotides align to TRBD2. Germline V lookup: CDR1 SEHNR, CDR2 FQNEAQ (reference sequence). The CDR3 covers 15 residues. V lost 2 bases to trimming and J lost 2 bases; unmatched junction nucleotides: 3. The CDR3 region is CASSLPLAGTYEQYF. The CDR3 DNA reads TGTGCCAGCAGCTTACCACTAGCGGGAACCTACGAGCAGTACTTC.

This chain uses TRBV29-1 with TRBJ2-1; a possible D gene is TRBD2 (5 bases). Germline-derived CDR1 and CDR2 are SQVTM and ANQGSEA. This CDR3 spans 12 amino acids. Trimming cost V 4 bases and J 2 bases, with 6 bases left between them. The DNA of the CDR3 is TGCAGCGTTGGGGAGCCCTACAATGAGCAGTTCTTC. As protein: CSVGEPYNEQFF.

The gene calls are TRBV7-2 and TRBJ2-1, with 11 bases identical to TRBD2. In germline, CDR1 is SGHTA, CDR2 FQGNSA. Germline trimming cut 2 bases from V and 4 bases from J; bases unmatched to any gene: 22. The CDR3 consists of 22 residues. The CDR3 nucleotides read TGTGCCAGCAGCTTATCCCTCGCATGGGCTAGCGGGAGGCTCATTATATACAATGAGCAGTTCTTC. Translated: CASSLSLAWASGRLIIYNEQFF.

The V and J genes are TRBV29-1 and TRBJ2-7; 8 nucleotides line up with TRBD1. The CDR3 is 13 residues long. With 3 bases clipped from V and 3 bases from J, the junction kept 4 bases outside the gene matches. Per germline, CDR1 SQVTM and CDR2 ANQGSEA. The CDR3 sequence: CSVDAGQDYEQYF. The CDR3 DNA reads as TGCAGCGTTGATGCGGGACAGGACTACGAGCAGTACTTC.

Many counts were recorded for this clonotype. The CDR3 nucleotides are TGTGCCAGCTCACCGGGTCGGCTGTCATACAATGAGCAGTTCTTC. It specifies CASSPGRLSYNEQFF. V gene TRBV18 combines with J gene TRBJ2-1; D gene ambiguous. V shed 3 bases and J shed 4 bases, with 13 bases lying between them. Per germline, CDR1 KGHSH and CDR2 LQKENI. The CDR3 is 15 residues long.

This clonotype was seen at least ten times. The chain joins TRBV12-3 or TRBV12-4 to TRBJ1-2; TRBD1 matches at 7 bases. The junction had 13 bases not matched to a gene; V was cut back by 5 bases and J by 4 bases. There are 16 residues in the CDR3. DNA of the CDR3: TGTGCCAGCAGTCGCATCCGAGGGGGCGAGGGCTATGGCTACACCTTC. Amino acids: CASSRIRGGEGYGYTF.

A word on this clonotype: Germline is not matched at one junction end, which may reflect a read error. The V call is TRBV7-9, the J call TRBJ2-7; perhaps TRBD2 as D (6 bases). CDR3 size: 17 residues. Germline CDR1 and CDR2: SEHNR and FQNEAQ (reference sequence). The DNA for the CDR3 is TGTGCCAGCAGGTTAGCGACGGGACGGGAGATCTCCTACGAGCAGTACTTC. Residues: CASRLATGREISYEQYF.

This clonotype was counted a few times. The chain combines TRBV18 with TRBJ1-2; D gene uncertain. The germline V gene encodes CDR1 KGHSH and CDR2 LQKENI. This CDR3 comprises 17 residues. Deletions cut 1 base from V and 0 bases from J, with 15 bases between. The CDR3 reads CASSPLGSLGTNYGYTF. As DNA, the CDR3 is TGTGCCAGCTCACCACTCGGGTCCCTCGGGACTAACTATGGCTACACCTTC.

This clonotype was recorded a few times. CDR3 in DNA: TGTGCCAGCGGCCCCGACAGGGGTTCTTACGAGCAGTACTTC. Translated: CASGPDRGSYEQYF. J is TRBJ2-7 and V is TRBV2; 8 bases align to TRBD1. Germline V gives CDR1 SNHLY, CDR2 FYNNEI. With 8 bases clipped from V and 4 bases from J, the junction kept 10 bases outside the gene matches. This CDR3 is 14 amino acids long.

A few counts support this clonotype. This rearrangement joins TRBV20-1 to TRBJ2-1; D ambiguous. V was shortened by 0 bases and J by 8 bases, with 8 bases between the two germline ends. The CDR3 runs to 12 residues. CDR1 and CDR2 from the germline V gene are DFQATT and SNEGSKA (reference sequence). DNA for the CDR3: TGCAGTGCTAGAGAGGTCTGGGATGAGCAGTTCTTC. This encodes CSAREVWDEQFF.

This clonotype was seen only a few times. The rearrangement links TRBV5-1 to TRBJ2-7; unclear D gene. Germline V gene sequence: CDR1 SGHRS, CDR2 YFSETQ. CDR3 length equals 13 residues. V lost 3 bases and J 6 bases, leaving 13 bases between the germline ends. The CDR3 region is CASSSDPSSEQYF. DNA for the CDR3: TGCGCCAGCAGCTCAGACCCGTCGTCCGAGCAGTACTTC.

The V and J genes are TRBV5-1 and TRBJ2-1, with D perhaps matching TRBD1 (6 bases). The germline V gene encodes CDR1 SGHRS and CDR2 YFSETQ. This CDR3 has 14 residues. V shed 6 bases and J shed 3 bases, with 13 bases lying between them. As DNA, the CDR3 is TGCGCCAGCATCCCGGACAGCTTCTACAATGAGCAGTTCTTC. Protein product: CASIPDSFYNEQFF.

This clonotype was observed a handful of times. The V and J genes are TRBV13 and TRBJ2-7, with D perhaps assigned TRBD1 or TRBD2 (6 bases each). Germline CDR1 is PRHDT and CDR2 is FYEKMQ (reference sequence). The CDR3 runs 16 residues. Deletions cut 5 bases from V and 2 bases from J, with 19 bases between. For the CDR3, the DNA is TGTGCCAGCAGCCCCCTAGGTTACGGGGGCGCCTACGAGCAGTACTTC. This sequence encodes CASSPLGYGGAYEQYF.

This clonotype has ten or more counts. The rearrangement uses TRBV5-1 and TRBJ2-5; no definite D call. Germline V CDR1 and CDR2: SGHRS, YFSETQ. Trimming took off 4 bases at V and 6 bases at J, with 4 bases between the two ends. The CDR3 length is 10 residues. CDR3 amino acids: CASSAKTQYF. CDR3 DNA sequence: TGCGCCAGCAGCGCGAAGACCCAGTACTTC.

This clonotype was counted once. The J gene is TRBJ1-3, the V gene TRBV13; 8 nucleotides align to TRBD1. V lost 4 bases, J lost 0 bases, and 5 bases stayed unmatched. The germline CDR1 and CDR2 sequences are PRHDT and FYEKMQ (reference sequence). The CDR3 length is 16 residues. CDR3 sequence (DNA): TGTGCCAGCAGCTCGACAGGGGACCGCTCTGGAAACACCATATATTTT. Translated, it gives CASSSTGDRSGNTIYF.

The rearrangement joins TRBV12-3 or TRBV12-4 to TRBJ1-2; TRBD1 matches at 7 bases. This CDR3 contains 16 residues. After removal of 6 bases from V and 0 bases from J, the junction contained 10 bases not matched to a gene. For the CDR3, the DNA is TGTGCCAGCAGCGGCCTCCGGGACAGAGCTAACTATGGCTACACCTTC. It specifies CASSGLRDRANYGYTF.

V gene TRBV12-3 or TRBV12-4 combines with J gene TRBJ2-5; the D is unclear. V was cut by 5 bases and J by 5 bases, with 15 bases left in between. The CDR3 totals 14 residues. In DNA form, the CDR3 reads TGTGCCAGCAGTCCCCCCCCGGGTTTTGAGACCCAGTACTTC. Its translation is CASSPPPGFETQYF.

In its sample, this clonotype was seen many times. The chain joins TRBV20-1 to TRBJ2-2; tentatively, D is TRBD2 (6 bases). The CDR3 is made up of 19 amino acids. Germline loops: CDR1 DFQATT, CDR2 SNEGSKA (reference sequence). Deletions cut 2 bases from V and 6 bases from J, with 28 bases between. CDR3 DNA: TGCAGTGCTAGACCATTCAACGGGAGAAACACGAAGGACTCCGGGGAGCTGTTTTTT. Its protein product is CSARPFNGRNTKDSGELFF.